One and the same sample provided the 23 T cell receptor beta chains below, sequenced in a study of T cell repertoires in cytomegalovirus infection. Their recognized antigens are unknown. TCRdb re-analysed the reads in MiXCR, keeping a single row per CDR3 protein. The data contain fewer than 1,000,000 distinct CDR3 sequences, roughly 30% of them singletons. The specimen comprised cultured CD8+ T cells from PBMCs, sampled from culture after CMV antigen stimulation. The receptors originated from a human donor in good health (CMV status not recorded). Some clones in this sample may be carry-over from other donors' samples.

In regard to this clonotype: One end of the junction varies from germline; a read error may be responsible. J is TRBJ2-1 and V is TRBV7-4; D remains unclear. Germline-derived CDR1 and CDR2 are SGHVT and SQSDAQ. This CDR3 region has 15 residues. The CDR3 coding sequence is TGTGCCAGCAGCTTAGCTGGCAGTCACGGCAATGGGCAGTTCTTC. Residues: CASSLAGSHGNGQFF.

This clonotype showed up many times. V usage is TRBV12-3 or TRBV12-4 and J usage is TRBJ2-6; D could derive from TRBD1 or TRBD2 (5 bases each). V gave up 6 bases and J gave up 0 bases, with 18 bases separating them. CDR3 length: 18 amino acids. CDR3 coding DNA: TGTGCCAGCAGGGGACGACTACCGCAAAACTCTGGGGCCAACGTCCTGACTTTC. Translating it yields CASRGRLPQNSGANVLTF.

The gene calls are TRBV19 and TRBJ2-1, with D maybe TRBD1 (6 bases). CDR1 is LNHDA, CDR2 SQIVND, per germline (reference sequence). The V and J ends lost 6 bases and 6 bases respectively, with 18 bases between them. There are 15 residues in the CDR3. CDR3 loop: CASSEPQGIRNEQFF. In DNA form, the CDR3 reads TGTGCCAGTAGCGAACCACAGGGAATCCGCAATGAGCAGTTCTTC.

The rearrangement joins TRBV6-1 to TRBJ1-1, with D tentatively TRBD1 (6 bases). V was trimmed by 3 bases and J by 4 bases, leaving 9 bases between them. This CDR3 contains 13 residues. Germline V gene sequence: CDR1 MNHNS, CDR2 SASEGT. DNA for the CDR3: TGTGCCAGCAGTGACGACAGGACCACTGAAGCTTTCTTT. Protein sequence: CASSDDRTTEAFF.

This clonotype was counted only a few times. The chain couples TRBV27 to TRBJ1-1, with D possibly matching TRBD1 (5 bases). This CDR3 is 11 amino acids long. Germline-derived CDR1 and CDR2 are MNHEY and SMNVEV (reference sequence). V was cut by 8 bases and J by 6 bases, with 10 bases left in between. The chain's CDR3 is CASFRVSEAFF. The CDR3 coding sequence is TGTGCCAGCTTCAGGGTATCTGAAGCTTTCTTT.

The CDR3 loop reads CAAGTVEQETQYF. The CDR3 region has the DNA TGTGCCGCAGGGACAGTAGAACAAGAGACCCAGTACTTC. V and J are TRBV2 and TRBJ2-5; 7 nucleotides agree with TRBD1. V shed 11 bases, J shed 2 bases, and the junction held 8 bases outside the gene matches. The CDR3 sequence is 13 residues long. From germline, CDR1 is SNHLY and CDR2 FYNNEI.

In its sample, this clonotype was seen a few times. This chain connects TRBV2 to TRBJ2-7; TRBD1 is a possible D gene (6 bases). Trimming cost V 4 bases and J 5 bases, with 12 bases left between them. Germline V gives CDR1 SNHLY, CDR2 FYNNEI. CDR3 length: 13 residues. The CDR3 is CASSGYRANEQYF. CDR3 bases: TGTGCCAGCAGTGGATACAGGGCCAACGAGCAGTACTTC.

J is TRBJ2-7 and V is TRBV13; either TRBD1 or TRBD2 may fit D (5 bases each). Trimming took 3 bases from V and 2 from J, leaving 8 bases between them. In germline, CDR1 is PRHDT, CDR2 FYEKMQ (reference sequence). CDR3 length: 13 residues. The CDR3 coding sequence is TGTGCCAGCAGCTTCCGGGACGCCTACGAGCAGTACGTC. This encodes CASSFRDAYEQYV.

This clonotype was recorded many times. The V and J genes are TRBV7-2 and TRBJ2-1, with 9 positions matching TRBD2. Germline V gene lookup returns CDR1 SGHTA and CDR2 FQGNSA. V was pared by 3 bases and J by 0 bases, with 9 bases of the junction left unmatched. The CDR3 sequence is 18 residues long. For the CDR3, the DNA is TGTGCCAGCAGCTTCCCACTAAGCGGGGGGATCTCCTACAATGAGCAGTTCTTC. It encodes CASSFPLSGGISYNEQFF.

Remarks on this clonotype: A much larger clone differs by one base, so this may be a read error. The CDR3 DNA sequence: TGTGCCAGCACCCAGGTCGGAAACACCATATATTTT. Protein product: CASTQVGNTIYF. This chain links TRBV7-4 with TRBJ1-3, with unresolved D. Trimming took off 7 bases at V and 4 bases at J, with 8 bases between the two ends. This CDR3 contains 12 residues. The germline V gene has CDR1 SGHVT and CDR2 SQSDAQ.

This clonotype was recorded a few times. V gene TRBV5-4 combines with J gene TRBJ1-6; D gene unclear. The CDR3 length is 12 residues. Germline CDR1 is SGHNT and CDR2 is YYREEE (reference sequence). V lost 6 bases to trimming and J lost 2 bases, with 3 bases between them. CDR3 loop: CASMAYNSPLHF. The CDR3 DNA is TGTGCCAGCATGGCCTATAATTCACCCCTCCACTTT.

This clonotype was counted only a few times. The rearrangement joins TRBV4-1 to TRBJ2-3, with 9 bases identical to TRBD1. Trimming at V came to 1 base and at J to 2 bases, leaving 4 bases not matched to a gene. The CDR3 covers 16 residues. Germline lookup yields CDR1 MGHRA and CDR2 YSYEKL. CDR3 nucleotide sequence: TGCGCCAGCAGCCAAGGAGGGACAGGGATCACAGATACGCAGTATTTT. Translated, it gives CASSQGGTGITDTQYF.

This clonotype showed up just a few times. CDR3 in amino acids: CASSSLQGGLAGENEQFF. The CDR3 nucleotides are TGTGCCAGCAGCTCCCTTCAGGGGGGACTAGCGGGGGAGAATGAGCAGTTCTTC. J is TRBJ2-1 and V is TRBV6-6; 14 nucleotides agree with TRBD2. The V gene end was trimmed by 6 bases and the J gene end by 7 bases; junction bases not matched to a gene: 14. The germline gives CDR1 MNHNY, CDR2 SVGAGI (reference sequence). This CDR3 is built from 18 residues.

This rearrangement joins TRBV4-1 to TRBJ1-5; D is perhaps TRBD1 (5 bases). Germline V gene lookup returns CDR1 MGHRA and CDR2 YSYEKL. V dropped 3 bases and J dropped 5 bases, with 14 bases sitting between them. CDR3 length: 15 residues. Here the CDR3 reads CASSHSSQVDQPQHF. CDR3 coding DNA: TGCGCCAGCAGCCACTCCTCACAGGTCGATCAGCCCCAGCATTTT.

In its sample, this clonotype was seen many times. The V and J genes are TRBV7-6 and TRBJ2-3, with D unresolved. The CDR3 totals 16 residues. Trimming removed 5 bases from V and 0 bases from J, with 15 bases in between. Germline CDR1 and CDR2: SGHVS and FNYEAQ. This CDR3 is CASSLLPVTSTDTQYF. CDR3 sequence (DNA): TGTGCCAGCAGCCTATTACCGGTTACTAGCACAGATACGCAGTATTTT.

The chain recombines TRBV4-3 with TRBJ2-1; D assignment may be TRBD1 or TRBD2 (6 bases each). The germline CDR1 and CDR2 sequences are LGHNA and YSLEER. CDR3 length: 17 amino acids. V was cut by 0 bases and J by 2 bases, with 14 bases left in between. The CDR3 spells CASSQDRLGGTYNEQFF. CDR3 sequence (DNA): TGCGCCAGCAGCCAAGATCGGTTGGGGGGCACCTACAATGAGCAGTTCTTC.

This clonotype was observed a handful of times. V gene TRBV27 combines with J gene TRBJ1-1, with 8 bases aligning to TRBD1. This CDR3 is 16 amino acids long. Trimming at V came to 4 bases and at J to 2 bases, leaving 9 bases not matched to a gene. Germline-derived CDR1 and CDR2 are MNHEY and SMNVEV (reference sequence). The CDR3 loop reads CASSSIQTGENTEAFF. For the CDR3, the DNA is TGTGCCAGCAGTTCGATCCAGACAGGGGAAAACACTGAAGCTTTCTTT.

About this clonotype itself: At one end, the junction sequence differs from germline, possibly due to a read error. The V call is TRBV5-6, the J call TRBJ2-3; D assignment may be TRBD1 or TRBD2 (5 bases each). The CDR3 loop spans 14 amino acids. Germline V gene data show CDR1 as SGHDT and CDR2 as YYEEEE. This chain's CDR3 is CASSGGASIDTQYF. Written as DNA, the CDR3 is TGTGCCAGCAGCGGGGGAGCTAGCATAGATACGCAGTATTTT.

This clonotype appeared a few times. The chain combines TRBV6-2 or TRBV6-3 with TRBJ2-1, with TRBD1 matching 9 bases. Trimming removed 6 bases from V and 6 bases from J; junction bases left unmatched: 12. This CDR3 has 16 amino acids. Germline V gene data show CDR1 as MNHEY and CDR2 as SVGEGT. This CDR3 is CASRLTTGGDGNEQFF. CDR3 in DNA: TGTGCCAGCAGACTTACAACAGGGGGCGACGGCAATGAGCAGTTCTTC.

The CDR3 sequence is CSARELLGLAGVDEQFF. The CDR3 region has the DNA TGCAGTGCTAGAGAGCTTTTAGGGCTAGCGGGGGTGGATGAGCAGTTCTTC. The genes are TRBV20-1 and TRBJ2-1; 10 bases line up with TRBD2. Trimming at V came to 0 bases and at J to 8 bases, leaving 13 bases not matched to a gene. Germline values: CDR1 DFQATT, CDR2 SNEGSKA (reference sequence). The CDR3 runs 17 residues.

This clonotype has just a few counts. The CDR3 here is CASSPSRSLSYEQYV. In DNA, the CDR3 is TGTGCCAGCAGCCCGTCGCGTTCCCTCTCCTACGAGCAGTACGTC. The chain couples TRBV6-6 to TRBJ2-7; no clear D gene. Per the germline V gene, CDR1 is MNHNY and CDR2 is SVGAGI (reference sequence). CDR3 size: 15 residues. The V and J ends lost 6 bases and 0 bases respectively, with 15 bases between them.

Ten or more counts support this clonotype. V is TRBV7-2 and J is TRBJ2-2; D is possibly TRBD1 (6 bases). Germline CDR1 SGHTA, CDR2 FQGNSA. This CDR3 comprises 15 residues. V lost 5 bases and J 0 bases, leaving 10 bases between the germline ends. Here the CDR3 reads CASSRWDTNTGELFF. In DNA, the CDR3 is TGTGCCAGCAGCCGCTGGGACACGAACACCGGGGAGCTGTTTTTT.

This clonotype showed up just a few times. The chain couples TRBV7-9 to TRBJ1-1, with 8 bases that match TRBD1. This CDR3 comprises 18 residues. The trim removed 1 base at V and 3 bases at J, leaving 13 bases unmatched. CDR1 SEHNR and CDR2 FQNEAQ come from the germline V gene (reference sequence). The CDR3 sequence: CASSLGTGRILTDTEAFF. The CDR3, as DNA: TGTGCCAGCAGCTTAGGGACAGGGCGGATACTGACGGACACTGAAGCTTTCTTT.